This note documents a single T cell receptor beta chain sequence. Its antigen is as yet unknown. The V gene lost 1 base and the J gene lost 3 bases, with 15 bases spanning the gap. This CDR3 spans 16 amino acids. Germline V gene data show CDR1 as LNHNV and CDR2 as YYDKDF (reference sequence). This sample is part of a study of CXCR4 blockade with PD-1 therapy in pancreatic cancer. Notes on the study in general: Convergent selection by common tumor antigens was suggested by nucleotide rearrangement counts. Without paired alpha-beta data, shared specificity of dominant clones is unconfirmed.

The assay was immunoSEQ multiplex PCR, and TCRdb's table has in-frame clones only and misses some. The table has over 7,500 clones, roughly three fifths seen once. The archived tumor blocks came from patients without neoadjuvant therapy before resection. The clonotype was recovered from a human donor with pancreatic ductal adenocarcinoma. The rearrangement uses TRBV15 and TRBJ2-5; tentatively, D is TRBD2 (6 bases). Material: tumor tissue. CDR3 sequence reads: CATSRGWGLSEETQYF. The CDR3 DNA reads TGTGCCACCAGCAGAGGATGGGGACTCTCTGAAGAGACCCAGTACTTC.